This TCR beta chain is from a study of blood T cell repertoires in COVID-19. This clone came up once. This CDR3 spans 13 amino acids. Per germline, CDR1 MNHNS and CDR2 SASEGT. Trimming shortened V by 2 bases and J by 8 bases, and 12 bases separated the two germline ends. Assay used: immunoSEQ multiplex PCR; TCRdb lists only in-frame clones, some missing. The sample comprises approximately 110,000 clones, about two thirds of which are singletons, and roughly 0.86% rests with the top ten. Input material: peripheral blood. The chain recombines TRBV6-1 with TRBJ1-2; D remains ambiguous. This sequence originates from a human donor with acute or convalescent COVID-19. The donor label of this sample is uncertain. The CDR3 nucleotides read TGTGCCAGCAGTGAAAGATATACGGGGGGCTACACCTTC. This gives the protein CASSERYTGGYTF.